The present T cell receptor beta chain was sequenced within a study of regulatory T cells in long-lasting Graves disease. This clonotype came up many times. The antigen is not known. Researchers made TCR beta libraries by using iRepertoire HTBI primers and running Arm-PCR on CDR3 regions. TCRdb re-derived calls from the multiplex PCR reads in MiXCR, one entry per CDR3 protein. The sample shows approximately 350,000 distinct CDR3 sequences, around 15% of them seen only once. The CDR3 is 15 amino acids. Germline V gives CDR1 SGHDT, CDR2 YYEEEE. V dropped 5 bases and J dropped 7; count of bases not matched to a gene: 7. Regarding time point: newly diagnosed GD, antithyroid drugs for less than 3 months. PBMC RNA served as the TCR library source. Study results and limitations: Newly diagnosed disease favored TRBV20-1 and TRBJ2-1 over persistent disease. Persistent cases of Graves' showed reduced TCR diversity relative to newly diagnosed patients.

The same data also contributed to another study, on T cells in Graves' hyperthyroidism and ophthalmopathy.

This chain uses TRBV5-6 with TRBJ2-1, with 12 bases identical to TRBD2. The clonotype was recovered from a woman in her late teens or twenties with Graves disease. The starting material was peripheral blood mononuclear cells (PBMCs), obtained at new diagnosis, from a patient treated with antithyroid drugs. The CDR3 is CASRFPSGGANEQFF. The CDR3, as DNA: TGTGCCAGCAGATTCCCTAGCGGGGGGGCAAATGAGCAGTTCTTC. The whole variable domain, remainder taken from reference TRBV5-6 and TRBJ2-1, is DAGVTQSPTHLIKTRGQQVTLRCSPKSGHDTVSWYQQALGQGPQFIFQYYEEEERQRGNFPDRFSGHQFPNYSSELNVNALLLGDSALYLCASRFPSGGANEQFFGPGTRLTVL.